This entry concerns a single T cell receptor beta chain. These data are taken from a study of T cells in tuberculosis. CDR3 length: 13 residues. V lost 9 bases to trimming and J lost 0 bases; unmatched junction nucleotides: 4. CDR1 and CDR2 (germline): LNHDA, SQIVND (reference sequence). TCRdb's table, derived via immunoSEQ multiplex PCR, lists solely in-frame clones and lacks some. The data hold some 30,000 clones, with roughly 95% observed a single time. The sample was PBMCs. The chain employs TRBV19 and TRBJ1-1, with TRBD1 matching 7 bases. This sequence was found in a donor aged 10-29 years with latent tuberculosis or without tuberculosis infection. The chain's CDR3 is CASRTGLNTEAFF. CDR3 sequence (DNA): TGTGCCAGCCGGACAGGTTTGAACACTGAAGCTTTCTTT.